This TCR beta chain was profiled in a study of metastatic and nonmetastatic thyroid tumors. As for the study in general: It was across blood and tumor or nodule tissue from malignant and benign thyroid patients that repertoires were compared. Study-wide findings and caveats: The reported finding was significantly higher TCR beta diversity in malignant thyroid tumors relative to benign nodules, in blood and tumor.

This clone has just a few counts. Its specificity is not known. Via MiXCR, TCRdb re-called the PCR reads. The sample holds 4,200 or so clones; roughly 33% are singletons and the top ten take around 48%. The junction had 1 base not matched to a gene; V was cut back by 4 bases and J by 4 bases. The CDR3 is made up of 14 amino acids. No patient had received any treatment before thyroid surgery. The sequencing input was adjacent normal tissue. The chain carries TRBV12-3 or TRBV12-4 and TRBJ2-3; TRBD2 aligns across 11 bases. The TCR originated in a male donor with papillary thyroid cancer or a benign thyroid nodule (not recorded which). Some clones in this sample may be carry-over from other donors' samples. In nucleotides, the CDR3 is TGTGCCAGCAGTTATAGCGGGGGGGCAGATACGCAGTATTTT. Translating it yields CASSYSGGADTQYF.